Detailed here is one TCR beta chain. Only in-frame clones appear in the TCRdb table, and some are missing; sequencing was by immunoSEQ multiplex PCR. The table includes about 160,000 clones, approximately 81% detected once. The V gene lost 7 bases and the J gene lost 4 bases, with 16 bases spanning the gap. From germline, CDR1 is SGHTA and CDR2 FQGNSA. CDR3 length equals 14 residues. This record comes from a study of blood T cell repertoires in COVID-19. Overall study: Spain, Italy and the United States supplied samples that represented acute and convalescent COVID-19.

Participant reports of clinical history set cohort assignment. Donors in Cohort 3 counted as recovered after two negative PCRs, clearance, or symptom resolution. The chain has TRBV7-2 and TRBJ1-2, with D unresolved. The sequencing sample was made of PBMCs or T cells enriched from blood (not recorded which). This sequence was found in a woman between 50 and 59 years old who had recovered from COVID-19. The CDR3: CASTPERGFYGYTF. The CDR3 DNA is TGTGCCAGCACCCCCGAGCGCGGCTTCTATGGCTACACCTTC.